This T cell receptor (beta chain) appears in the sequencing data of a study of shared T cell receptors in the human thymus. This clone was counted only a few times. Assay: immunoSEQ multiplex PCR; the TCRdb copy retains only in-frame clones and omits some. The profile covers roughly 560,000 clones, with 70% to 80% appearing a single time and 0.013% taken by the ten largest. Germline loops: CDR1 MNHEY, CDR2 SMNVEV (reference sequence). V trimming: 4 bases; J trimming: 4 bases; junction bases outside the gene matches: 10. CDR3 length: 16 amino acids. These data were also reused for a study on human thymus T cells.

The TCR comes from a boy in the first two years of life with a congenital heart defect. Input material: thymocytes. V usage is TRBV27 and J usage is TRBJ2-1, with TRBD2 matching 7 bases. The CDR3 region has the DNA TGTGCCAGCAGTTCAAAAGTAGCGGGCTCTTACAATGAGCAGTTCTTC. This translates into CASSSKVAGSYNEQFF.